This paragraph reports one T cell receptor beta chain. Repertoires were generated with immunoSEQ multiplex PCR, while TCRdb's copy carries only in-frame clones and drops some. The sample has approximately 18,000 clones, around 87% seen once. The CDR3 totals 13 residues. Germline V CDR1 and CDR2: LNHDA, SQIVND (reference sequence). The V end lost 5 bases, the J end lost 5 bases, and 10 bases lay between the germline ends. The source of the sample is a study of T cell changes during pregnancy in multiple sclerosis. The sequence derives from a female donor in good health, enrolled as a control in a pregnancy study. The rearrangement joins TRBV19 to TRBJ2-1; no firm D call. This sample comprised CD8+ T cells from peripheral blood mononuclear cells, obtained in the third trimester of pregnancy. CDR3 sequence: CASSLFIHNEQFF. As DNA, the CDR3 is TGTGCCAGTAGTCTCTTTATTCACAATGAGCAGTTCTTC.